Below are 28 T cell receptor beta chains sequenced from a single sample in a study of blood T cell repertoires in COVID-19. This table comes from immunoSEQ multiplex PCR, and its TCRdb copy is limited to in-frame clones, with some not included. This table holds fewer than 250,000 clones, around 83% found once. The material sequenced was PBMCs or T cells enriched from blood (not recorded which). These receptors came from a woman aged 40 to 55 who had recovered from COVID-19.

CDR3 bases: TGTGCCAGCAGCCGGAACCGGGACAGGGAAAAACTGTTTTTT. Protein product: CASSRNRDREKLFF. The chain links TRBV28 to TRBJ1-4, with 8 nucleotides matching TRBD1. CDR3 length: 14 amino acids. Germline V CDR1 and CDR2: MDHEN, SYDVKM. Trimming took 6 bases from V and 8 from J; bases not matched to a gene: 8.

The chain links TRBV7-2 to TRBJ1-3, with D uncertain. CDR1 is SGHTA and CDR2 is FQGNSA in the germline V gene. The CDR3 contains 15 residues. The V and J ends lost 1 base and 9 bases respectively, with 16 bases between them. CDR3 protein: CASSLDPVAGGTIYF. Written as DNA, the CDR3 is TGTGCCAGCAGCTTAGACCCGGTGGCCGGCGGCACCATATATTTT. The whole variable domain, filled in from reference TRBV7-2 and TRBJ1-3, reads GAGVSQSPSNKVTEKGKDVELRCDPISGHTALYWYRQSLGQGLEFLIYFQGNSAPDKSGLPSDRFSAERTGGSVSTLTIQRTQQEDSAVYLCASSLDPVAGGTIYFGEGSWLTVV.

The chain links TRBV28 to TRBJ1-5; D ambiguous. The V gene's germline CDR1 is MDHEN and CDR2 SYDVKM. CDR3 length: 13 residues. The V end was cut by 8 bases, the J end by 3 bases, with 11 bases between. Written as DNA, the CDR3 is TGTGCCAGCGACGGAGGGTTCAATCAGCCCCAGCATTTT. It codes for CASDGGFNQPQHF. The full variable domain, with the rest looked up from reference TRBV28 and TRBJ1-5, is DVKVTQSSRYLVKRTGEKVFLECVQDMDHENMFWYRQDPGLGLRLIYFSYDVKMKEKGDIPEGYSVSREKKERFSLILESASTNQTSMYLCASDGGFNQPQHFGDGTRLSIL.

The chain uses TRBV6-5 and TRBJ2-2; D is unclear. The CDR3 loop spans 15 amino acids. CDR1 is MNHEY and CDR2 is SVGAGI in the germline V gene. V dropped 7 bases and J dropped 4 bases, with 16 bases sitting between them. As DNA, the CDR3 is TGTGCCAGCAAGAATTTCTTGGGCCGCACCGGGGAGCTGTTTTTT. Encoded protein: CASKNFLGRTGELFF.

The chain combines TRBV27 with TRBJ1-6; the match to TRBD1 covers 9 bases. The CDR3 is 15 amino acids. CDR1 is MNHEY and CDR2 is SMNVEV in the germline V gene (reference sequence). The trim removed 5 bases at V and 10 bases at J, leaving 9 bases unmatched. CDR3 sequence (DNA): TGTGCCAGCAGTCCCCGGACAGGGGCATACTCACCCCTCCACTTT. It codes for CASSPRTGAYSPLHF.

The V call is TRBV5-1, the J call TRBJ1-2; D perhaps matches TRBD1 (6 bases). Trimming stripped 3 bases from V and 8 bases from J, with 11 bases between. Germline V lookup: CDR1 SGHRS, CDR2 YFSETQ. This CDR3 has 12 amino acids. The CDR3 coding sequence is TGCGCCAGCAGCTGGACGGGGGGCGGCTACACCTTC. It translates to CASSWTGGGYTF.

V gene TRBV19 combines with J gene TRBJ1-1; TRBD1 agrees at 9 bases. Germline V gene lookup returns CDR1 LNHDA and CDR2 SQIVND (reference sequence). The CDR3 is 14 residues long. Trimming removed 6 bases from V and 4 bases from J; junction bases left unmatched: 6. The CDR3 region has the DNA TGTGCCAGTAGAAACAGGGGGCTGGGCACTGAAGCTTTCTTT. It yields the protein CASRNRGLGTEAFF.

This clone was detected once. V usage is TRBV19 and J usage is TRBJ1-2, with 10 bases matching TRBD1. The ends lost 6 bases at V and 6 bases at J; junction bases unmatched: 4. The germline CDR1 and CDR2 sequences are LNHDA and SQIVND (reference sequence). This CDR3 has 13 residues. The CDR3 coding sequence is TGTGCCAGTAGGCCGGGACAGGGGAATGGCTACACCTTC. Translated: CASRPGQGNGYTF.

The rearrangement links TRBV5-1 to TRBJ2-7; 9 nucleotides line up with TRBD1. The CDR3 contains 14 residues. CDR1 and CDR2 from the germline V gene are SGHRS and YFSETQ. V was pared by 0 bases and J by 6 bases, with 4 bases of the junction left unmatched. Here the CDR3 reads CASSLGGQGSEQYV. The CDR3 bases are TGCGCCAGCAGCTTGGGGGGACAGGGTTCCGAGCAGTACGTC.

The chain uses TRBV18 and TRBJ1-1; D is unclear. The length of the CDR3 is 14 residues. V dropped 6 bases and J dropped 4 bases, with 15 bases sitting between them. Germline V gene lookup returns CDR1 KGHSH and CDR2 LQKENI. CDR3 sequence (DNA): TGTGCCAGCTCCCAAGCGGGAGAGGGCACTGAAGCTTTCTTT. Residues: CASSQAGEGTEAFF.

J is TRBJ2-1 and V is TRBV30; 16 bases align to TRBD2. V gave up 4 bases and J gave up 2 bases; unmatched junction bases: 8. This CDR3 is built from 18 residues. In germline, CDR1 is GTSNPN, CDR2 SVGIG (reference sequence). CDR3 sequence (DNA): TGTGCCTGGAAGGGGGGGACTAGCGGGAGGGTGGCCTACAATGAGCAGTTCTTC. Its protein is CAWKGGTSGRVAYNEQFF.

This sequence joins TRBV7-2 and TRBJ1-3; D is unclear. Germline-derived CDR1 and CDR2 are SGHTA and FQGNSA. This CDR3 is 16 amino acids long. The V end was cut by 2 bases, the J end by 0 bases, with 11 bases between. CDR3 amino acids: CASSLIPLTSGNTIYF. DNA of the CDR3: TGTGCCAGCAGCTTAATACCACTAACCTCTGGAAACACCATATATTTT.

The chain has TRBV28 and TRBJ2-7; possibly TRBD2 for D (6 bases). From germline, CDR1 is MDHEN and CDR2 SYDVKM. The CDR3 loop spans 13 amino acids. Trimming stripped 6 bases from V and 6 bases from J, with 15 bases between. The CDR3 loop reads CASRGGTSLEQYF. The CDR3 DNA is TGTGCCAGCAGGGGGGGAACTTCCCTCGAGCAGTACTTC. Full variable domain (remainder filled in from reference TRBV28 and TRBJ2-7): DVKVTQSSRYLVKRTGEKVFLECVQDMDHENMFWYRQDPGLGLRLIYFSYDVKMKEKGDIPEGYSVSREKKERFSLILESASTNQTSMYLCASRGGTSLEQYFGPGTRLTVT.

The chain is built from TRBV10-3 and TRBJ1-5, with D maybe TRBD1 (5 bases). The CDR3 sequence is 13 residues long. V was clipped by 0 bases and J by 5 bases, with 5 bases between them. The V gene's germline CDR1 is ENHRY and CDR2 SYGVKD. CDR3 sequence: CAISESTDQPQHF. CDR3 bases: TGTGCCATCAGTGAGTCGACAGATCAGCCCCAGCATTTT.

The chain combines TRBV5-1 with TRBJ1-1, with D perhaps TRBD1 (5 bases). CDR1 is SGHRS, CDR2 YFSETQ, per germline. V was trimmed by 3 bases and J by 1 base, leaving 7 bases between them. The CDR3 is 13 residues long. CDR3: CASSYQGNTEAFF. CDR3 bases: TGCGCCAGCAGCTACCAGGGGAACACTGAAGCTTTCTTT. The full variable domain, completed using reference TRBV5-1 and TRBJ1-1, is KAGVTQTPRYLIKTRGQQVTLSCSPISGHRSVSWYQQTPGQGLQFLFEYFSETQRNKGNFPGRFSGRQFSNSRSEMNVSTLELGDSALYLCASSYQGNTEAFFGQGTRLTVV.

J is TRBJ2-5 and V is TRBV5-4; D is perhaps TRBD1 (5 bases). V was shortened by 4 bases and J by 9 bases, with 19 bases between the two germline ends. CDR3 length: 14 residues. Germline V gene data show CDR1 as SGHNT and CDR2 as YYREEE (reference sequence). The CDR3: CASSAKTDLDAQYF. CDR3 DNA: TGTGCCAGCAGCGCCAAGACAGATCTAGATGCCCAGTACTTC.

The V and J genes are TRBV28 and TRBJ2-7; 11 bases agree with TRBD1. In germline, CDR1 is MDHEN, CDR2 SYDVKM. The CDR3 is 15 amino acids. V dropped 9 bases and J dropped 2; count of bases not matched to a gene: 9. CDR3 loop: CASTDRGLSAYEQYF. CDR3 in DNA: TGTGCCAGTACGGACAGGGGGCTGTCCGCCTACGAGCAGTACTTC.

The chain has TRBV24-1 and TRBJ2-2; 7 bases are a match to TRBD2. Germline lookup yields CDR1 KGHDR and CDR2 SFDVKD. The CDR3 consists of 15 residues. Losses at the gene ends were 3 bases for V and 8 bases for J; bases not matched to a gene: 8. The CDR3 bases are TGTGCCACCAGTGATGCCTCTAGCGGTCCAGGGGAGCTGTTTTTT. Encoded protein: CATSDASSGPGELFF.

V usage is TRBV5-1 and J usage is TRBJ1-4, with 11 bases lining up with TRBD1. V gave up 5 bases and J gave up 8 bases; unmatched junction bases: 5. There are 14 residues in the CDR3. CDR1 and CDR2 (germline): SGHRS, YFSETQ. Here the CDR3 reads CASREGQGEEKLFF. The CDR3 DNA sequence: TGCGCCAGCAGGGAGGGACAGGGGGAAGAAAAACTGTTTTTT. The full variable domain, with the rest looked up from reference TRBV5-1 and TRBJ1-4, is KAGVTQTPRYLIKTRGQQVTLSCSPISGHRSVSWYQQTPGQGLQFLFEYFSETQRNKGNFPGRFSGRQFSNSRSEMNVSTLELGDSALYLCASREGQGEEKLFFGSGTQLSVL.

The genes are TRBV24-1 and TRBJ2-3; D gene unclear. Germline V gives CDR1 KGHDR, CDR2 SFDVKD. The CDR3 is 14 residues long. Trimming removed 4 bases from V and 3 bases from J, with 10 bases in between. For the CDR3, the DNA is TGTGCCACCAGTGACGCGACCAGGACAGATACGCAGTATTTT. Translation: CATSDATRTDTQYF.

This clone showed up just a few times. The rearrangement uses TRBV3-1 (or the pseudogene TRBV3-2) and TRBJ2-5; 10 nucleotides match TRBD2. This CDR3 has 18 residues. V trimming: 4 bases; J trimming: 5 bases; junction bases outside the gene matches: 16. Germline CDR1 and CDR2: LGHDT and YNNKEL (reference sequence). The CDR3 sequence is CASSRLLFEREGLETQYF. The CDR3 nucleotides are TGTGCCAGCAGCCGGCTTCTCTTCGAGCGGGAGGGCCTTGAGACCCAGTACTTC.

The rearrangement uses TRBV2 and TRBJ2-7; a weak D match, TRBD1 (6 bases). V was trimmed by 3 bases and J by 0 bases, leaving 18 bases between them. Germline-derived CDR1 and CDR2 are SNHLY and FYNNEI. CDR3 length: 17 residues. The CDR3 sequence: CASSEGPTGFLSYEQYF. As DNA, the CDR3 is TGTGCCAGCAGTGAGGGCCCCACAGGGTTCCTCTCCTACGAGCAGTACTTC.

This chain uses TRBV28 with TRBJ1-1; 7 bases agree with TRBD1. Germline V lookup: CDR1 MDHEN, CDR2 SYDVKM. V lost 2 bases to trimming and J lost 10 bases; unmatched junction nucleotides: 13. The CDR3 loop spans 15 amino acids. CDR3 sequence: CASSLELQGRRRAFF. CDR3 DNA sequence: TGTGCCAGCAGTTTAGAGTTACAGGGGAGGAGGAGAGCTTTCTTT. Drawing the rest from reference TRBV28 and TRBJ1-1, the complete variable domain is DVKVTQSSRYLVKRTGEKVFLECVQDMDHENMFWYRQDPGLGLRLIYFSYDVKMKEKGDIPEGYSVSREKKERFSLILESASTNQTSMYLCASSLELQGRRRAFFGQGTRLTVV.

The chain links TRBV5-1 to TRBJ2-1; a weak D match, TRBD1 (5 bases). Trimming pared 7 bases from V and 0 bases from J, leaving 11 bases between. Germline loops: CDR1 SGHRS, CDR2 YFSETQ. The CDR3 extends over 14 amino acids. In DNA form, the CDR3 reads TGCGCCAGCTCCAGGGCGGACTCCTACAATGAGCAGTTCTTC. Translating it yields CASSRADSYNEQFF.

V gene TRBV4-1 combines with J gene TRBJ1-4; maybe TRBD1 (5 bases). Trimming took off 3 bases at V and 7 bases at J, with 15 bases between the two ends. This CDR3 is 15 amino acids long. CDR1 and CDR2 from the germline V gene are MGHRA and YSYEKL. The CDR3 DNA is TGCGCCAGCAGCCATCGGACCGCCGGGGGTGAAAAACTGTTTTTT. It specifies CASSHRTAGGEKLFF.

The CDR3, as DNA: TGTGCCAGCTCTGGAAGCGGGAGGGCCGGGGAGCTGTTTTTT. The encoded protein is CASSGSGRAGELFF. This chain uses TRBV7-2 with TRBJ2-2; the match to TRBD2 covers 10 bases. Germline CDR1 SGHTA, CDR2 FQGNSA. The CDR3 has 14 residues. Unmatched junction bases numbered 6, after V lost 8 bases and J lost 6 bases. The whole variable domain, remainder taken from reference TRBV7-2 and TRBJ2-2, is GAGVSQSPSNKVTEKGKDVELRCDPISGHTALYWYRQSLGQGLEFLIYFQGNSAPDKSGLPSDRFSAERTGGSVSTLTIQRTQQEDSAVYLCASSGSGRAGELFFGEGSRLTVL.

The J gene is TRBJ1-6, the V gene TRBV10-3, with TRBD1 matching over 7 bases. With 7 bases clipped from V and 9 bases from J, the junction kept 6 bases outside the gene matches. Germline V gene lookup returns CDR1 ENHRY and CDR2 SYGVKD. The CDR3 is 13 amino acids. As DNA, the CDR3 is TGTGCCATCACCACCGGGACAGCTTCACCCCTCCACTTT. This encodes CAITTGTASPLHF.

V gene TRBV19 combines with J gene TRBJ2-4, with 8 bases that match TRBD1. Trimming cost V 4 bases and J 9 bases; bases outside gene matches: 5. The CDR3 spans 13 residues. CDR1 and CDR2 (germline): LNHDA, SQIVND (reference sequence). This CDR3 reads CASSTGTGTIQYF. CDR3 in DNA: TGTGCCAGTAGTACCGGGACAGGTACCATTCAGTACTTC.